A selection of T cell receptor beta chains follows, all from one sample in a study of monozygotic twins with inflammatory bowel disease. TCRdb reprocessed the 5' RACE reads and keeps a single row for each CDR3 protein, giving no DNA. The sample data list over 110,000 distinct CDR3 sequences. The specimen was blood. These receptors all come from a human donor with ulcerative colitis or Crohn's disease, or a healthy co-twin of an affected twin (not recorded which). CDR3s include the opening cysteine and the closing phenylalanine or tryptophan.

V	J	CDR3
TRBV6-1	TRBJ2-6	CASTKGTTGANVLTF
TRBV6-2/TRBV6-3	TRBJ2-7	CASRRTGLYHEQYF
TRBV4-3	TRBJ2-3	CASSQDYVADTQYF
TRBV7-2	TRBJ1-1	CASSPRGPTEAFF
TRBV6-1	TRBJ1-2	CASSEAPGVSYGYTF
TRBV11-1	TRBJ1-1	CASSLEFGAPEAFF
TRBV7-2	TRBJ2-3	CASSRPRDTQYF
TRBV12-3/TRBV12-4	TRBJ1-3	CASSPDRGTGNTIYF
TRBV6-5	TRBJ2-5	CASSYSGSKETQYF
TRBV4-2	TRBJ2-5	CASSQYTGSTETQYF
TRBV4-3	TRBJ2-4	CASSLGRHTKNIQYF
TRBV12-3/TRBV12-4	TRBJ1-6	CASSFDTANSPLHF
TRBV4-3	TRBJ2-7	CASSQGSGTASYEQYF
TRBV12-3/TRBV12-4	TRBJ2-2	CASSSWGSTGELFF
TRBV7-8	TRBJ1-1	CASSSARTRNTEAFF
TRBV5-6	TRBJ1-2	CASSPIPMGSTNYGYTF
TRBV20-1	TRBJ2-3	CSASLRGDTDTQYF
TRBV18	TRBJ1-2	CASSPPGGHPGMDYGYTF
TRBV7-9	TRBJ1-1	CASSPRGGGTAFF
TRBV5-1	TRBJ2-3	CASSRGDSSDTQYF
TRBV10-3	TRBJ1-6	CAIRTASLRDSPLHF
TRBV5-1	TRBJ1-2	CASSPEVAVPYGYTF
TRBV9	TRBJ2-1	CASSMNSYNEQFF
TRBV7-8	TRBJ2-1	CASSPNGLNEQFF
TRBV5-1	TRBJ2-2	CASDRTGSNTGELFF
TRBV12-3/TRBV12-4	TRBJ2-4	CASTTGQGAAKNMQYF
TRBV5-4	TRBJ2-5	CASSYQTEETQYF
TRBV20-1	TRBJ2-1	CSARDPAGGVRGEQFF
TRBV4-3	TRBJ2-5	CASSQVNGQETQYF
TRBV27	TRBJ1-2	CASSALDRVWGYTF
TRBV2	TRBJ2-1	CASFAGTGMIGSSYNEQFF
TRBV24-1	TRBJ2-2	CATRSLAGELFF
TRBV6-1	TRBJ2-4	CASTPWGIVAKNIQYF
TRBV6-1	TRBJ2-5	CASSRSTGTGVETQYF
TRBV7-2	TRBJ2-5	CASSFGWETQYF
TRBV19	TRBJ2-1	CASRRGNSYNEQFF
TRBV18	TRBJ1-2	CASSAGAGTFYGYTF
TRBV4-2	TRBJ2-3	CASSQDRGGTDTQYF
TRBV20-1	TRBJ2-3	CSAAGVQDTQYF
TRBV7-3	TRBJ2-2	CASSLGLITGELFF
TRBV29-1	TRBJ1-1	CSVERFSDTEAFF
TRBV20-1	TRBJ1-1	CSAKTSFQGEAFF
TRBV5-5	TRBJ2-5	CASSRVRSETQYF
TRBV5-1	TRBJ1-6	CASSFLGFMDSPLHF
TRBV29-1	TRBJ2-1	CSVFGTPNEQFF
TRBV6-5	TRBJ1-1	CASSYWTGTNTEAFF
TRBV19	TRBJ2-1	CASTDELAGGPNEQFF
TRBV20-1	TRBJ1-1	CSATRTNTEAFF
TRBV12-3/TRBV12-4	TRBJ2-5	CASSPGEGVKETQYF
TRBV5-5	TRBJ2-2	CASSSQRGNAGELFF
TRBV3-1	TRBJ2-3	CASSQGGSAADTQYF
TRBV5-1	TRBJ2-5	CASSSTSSGETQYF
TRBV7-7	TRBJ2-7	CASSLGEGAPYEQYF
TRBV6-5	TRBJ1-4	CASSYLPGTEVFF
TRBV30	TRBJ1-2	CAWSGGASGAGYTF
TRBV6-5	TRBJ2-5	CASSYRGRRETQYF
TRBV5-6	TRBJ1-4	CASSLGTVVGLHEKLFF